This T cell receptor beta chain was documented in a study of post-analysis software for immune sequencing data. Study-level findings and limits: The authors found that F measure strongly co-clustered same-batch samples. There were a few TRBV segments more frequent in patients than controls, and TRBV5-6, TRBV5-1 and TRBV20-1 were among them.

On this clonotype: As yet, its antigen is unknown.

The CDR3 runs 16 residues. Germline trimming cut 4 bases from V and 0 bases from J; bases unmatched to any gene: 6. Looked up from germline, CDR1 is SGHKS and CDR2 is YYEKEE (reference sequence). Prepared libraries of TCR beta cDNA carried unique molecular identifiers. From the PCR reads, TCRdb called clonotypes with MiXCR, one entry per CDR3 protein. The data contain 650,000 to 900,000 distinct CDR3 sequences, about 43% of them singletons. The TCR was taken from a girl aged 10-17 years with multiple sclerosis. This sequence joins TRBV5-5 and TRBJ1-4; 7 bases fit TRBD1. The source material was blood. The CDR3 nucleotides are TGTGCCAGCAGCCCCGGACAGGTAGCAACTAATGAAAAACTGTTTTTT. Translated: CASSPGQVATNEKLFF.